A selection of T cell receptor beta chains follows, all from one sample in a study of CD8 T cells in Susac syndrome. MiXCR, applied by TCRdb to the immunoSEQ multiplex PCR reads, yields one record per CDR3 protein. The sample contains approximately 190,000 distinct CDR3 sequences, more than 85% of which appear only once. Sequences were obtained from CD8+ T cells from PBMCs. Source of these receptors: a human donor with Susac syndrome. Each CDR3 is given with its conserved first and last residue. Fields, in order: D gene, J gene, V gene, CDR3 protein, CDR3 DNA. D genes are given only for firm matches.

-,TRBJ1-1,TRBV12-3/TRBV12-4,CASTGFNTEAFF,TGTGCCAGCACTGGGTTCAACACTGAAGCTTTCTTT
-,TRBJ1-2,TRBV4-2,CASSQGTEFYGYTF,TGTGCCAGCAGCCAAGGGACGGAGTTCTATGGCTACACCTTC
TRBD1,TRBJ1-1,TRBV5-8,CASSWSGGTEAFF,TGTGCCAGCAGCTGGTCAGGGGGAACTGAAGCTTTCTTT
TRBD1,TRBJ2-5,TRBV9,CASSVANRGPSQETQYF,TGTGCCAGCAGCGTGGCTAACAGGGGGCCCTCTCAAGAGACCCAGTACTTC
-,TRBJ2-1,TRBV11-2,CASSFYRAGYDEQFF,TGTGCCAGCAGCTTTTACCGCGCGGGATACGATGAGCAGTTCTTC
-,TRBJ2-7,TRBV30,CAWSGTVSYEQYF,TGTGCCTGGAGTGGGACAGTCTCCTACGAGCAGTACTTC
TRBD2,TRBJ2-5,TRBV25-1,CASSEPPSGRERETQYF,TGTGCCAGCAGTGAACCCCCTAGCGGGCGAGAACGAGAGACCCAGTACTTC
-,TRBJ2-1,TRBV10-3,CAISESGRAVEEQFF,TGTGCCATCAGTGAGTCGGGCAGGGCGGTGGAGGAGCAGTTCTTC
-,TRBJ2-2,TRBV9,CASSLRVAGTGELFF,TGTGCCAGCAGCCTCCGCGTAGCAGGCACCGGGGAGCTGTTTTTT
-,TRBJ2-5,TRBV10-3,CAISESRGAEAKTQYF,TGTGCCATCAGTGAGTCTCGGGGGGCGGAGGCTAAGACCCAGTACTTC
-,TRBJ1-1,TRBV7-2,CASSLRGGEAFF,TGTGCCAGCAGCTTACGTGGAGGTGAAGCTTTCTTT
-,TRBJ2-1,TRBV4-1,CASDRPGGEQFF,TGCGCCAGTGACAGGCCCGGTGGAGAGCAGTTCTTC
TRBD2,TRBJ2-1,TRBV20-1,CSARDQGLAGGNNEQFF,TGCAGTGCTAGAGATCAGGGACTAGCGGGAGGGAACAATGAGCAGTTCTTC
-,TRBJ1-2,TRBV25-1,CASSENWAGYGYTF,TGTGCCAGCAGTGAGAATTGGGCAGGCTATGGCTACACCTTC
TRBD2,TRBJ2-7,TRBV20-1,CSARPSGVYEQYF,TGCAGTGCTAGGCCTAGCGGGGTTTACGAGCAGTACTTC
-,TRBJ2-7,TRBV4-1,CASASRGSYEQYF,TGCGCCAGCGCATCCAGGGGCTCCTACGAGCAGTACTTC
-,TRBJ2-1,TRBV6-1,CASSEDLFEQFF,TGTGCCAGCAGTGAGGACCTTTTCGAGCAGTTCTTC
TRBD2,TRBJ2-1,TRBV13,CASSLASGGAGVNEQFF,TGTGCCAGCAGCTTAGCTAGCGGGGGGGCCGGAGTCAATGAGCAGTTCTTC